The 18 T cell receptor beta chains listed next were all sequenced from one sample in a study of chemoradiotherapy in HPV16-positive cancers. Profiling relied on immunoSEQ multiplex PCR, and the TCRdb table lists in-frame clones only, not all of them. The table includes more than 15,000 clones, 79% detected once. The specimen was obtained from a patient who underwent chemoradiotherapy. These receptors were taken from a human donor with HPV-associated anogenital cancer.

This clone was picked up a small number of times. The rearrangement links TRBV6-6 to TRBJ2-7; D may be TRBD2 (5 bases). This CDR3 has 13 residues. CDR1 is MNHNY, CDR2 SVGAGI, per germline (reference sequence). The V end lost 5 bases, the J end lost 6 bases, and 14 bases lay between the germline ends. The CDR3 nucleotides are TGTGCCAGCAGTGAGCACGGAGGAGTCGAGCAGTACTTC. Protein product: CASSEHGGVEQYF.

The chain has TRBV2 and TRBJ1-4; D is perhaps TRBD1 (5 bases). V dropped 6 bases and J dropped 8 bases, with 10 bases sitting between them. In germline, CDR1 is SNHLY, CDR2 FYNNEI. The CDR3 consists of 12 residues. CDR3 bases: TGTGCCAGCAGGGACCGGGGCGAAAAACTGTTTTTT. Protein sequence: CASRDRGEKLFF. The full variable domain, with the rest looked up from reference TRBV2 and TRBJ1-4, is EPEVTQTPSHQVTQMGQEVILRCVPISNHLYFYWYRQILGQKVEFLVSFYNNEISEKSEIFDDQFSVERPDGSNFTLKIRSTKLEDSAMYFCASRDRGEKLFFGSGTQLSVL.

The chain employs TRBV28 and TRBJ1-5, with 10 bases that match TRBD1. Losses at the gene ends were 6 bases for V and 5 bases for J; bases not matched to a gene: 7. Germline V CDR1 and CDR2: MDHEN, SYDVKM. This CDR3 comprises 15 residues. The CDR3 coding sequence is TGTGCCAGCAGGAAGGGGACAGGGGTTTATCAGCCCCAGCATTTT. It is translated as CASRKGTGVYQPQHF.

The chain is built from TRBV6-6 and TRBJ1-1, with 9 bases that match TRBD1. The junction had 11 bases not matched to a gene; V was cut back by 2 bases and J by 7 bases. This CDR3 has 16 residues. Looked up from germline, CDR1 is MNHNY and CDR2 is SVGAGI (reference sequence). Written as DNA, the CDR3 is TGTGCCAGCAGTTACCAAACCGGACAGGGGTGGGTTGAAGCTTTCTTT. Its protein is CASSYQTGQGWVEAFF.

The rearrangement links TRBV5-1 to TRBJ2-1; TRBD1 matches 12 bases. The J segment lost 9 bases and the V segment lost 0 bases, leaving 16 bases of the junction unmatched. The CDR3 consists of 19 residues. Looked up from germline, CDR1 is SGHRS and CDR2 is YFSETQ. In DNA, the CDR3 is TGCGCCAGCAGCTTGGCCCTCGGGACAGGGGGCTCTTACGGGGTTGAGCAGTTCTTC. This codes for CASSLALGTGGSYGVEQFF. Full variable domain (rest looked up from reference TRBV5-1 and TRBJ2-1): KAGVTQTPRYLIKTRGQQVTLSCSPISGHRSVSWYQQTPGQGLQFLFEYFSETQRNKGNFPGRFSGRQFSNSRSEMNVSTLELGDSALYLCASSLALGTGGSYGVEQFFGPGTRLTVL.

This chain uses TRBV7-2 with TRBJ2-3, with TRBD2 identical over 7 bases. Germline values: CDR1 SGHTA, CDR2 FQGNSA. J lost 2 bases, V lost 4 bases, and 6 bases had no gene match. The CDR3 is 15 residues long. CDR3 nucleotide sequence: TGTGCCAGCAGCTCGAATAGCGGGTTCACAGATACGCAGTATTTT. It codes for CASSSNSGFTDTQYF.

There are a few counts of this clone. CDR3 DNA: TGTGCCAGTAGTACTTCGGACAGCTATGGCTACACCTTC. Amino acids: CASSTSDSYGYTF. The chain employs TRBV19 and TRBJ1-2, with TRBD1 as a possible D gene (6 bases). The CDR3 sequence is 13 residues long. Per the germline V gene, CDR1 is LNHDA and CDR2 is SQIVND (reference sequence). V was trimmed by 4 bases and J by 4 bases, leaving 10 bases between them.

This clone was counted between two and nine times. This chain joins TRBV10-1 and TRBJ2-6; TRBD1 matches 7 bases. CDR1 and CDR2 from the germline V gene are WNHNN and SYGVQD (reference sequence). This CDR3 has 13 residues. Losses at the gene ends were 2 bases for V and 9 bases for J; bases not matched to a gene: 1. The CDR3 DNA sequence: TGCGCCAGCAGTGAGAGGGGGCTCAACGTCCTGACTTTC. Its translation: CASSERGLNVLTF.

The chain couples TRBV28 to TRBJ2-7; 10 nucleotides align to TRBD2. The CDR3 is 14 residues long. Looked up from germline, CDR1 is MDHEN and CDR2 is SYDVKM. The J segment lost 3 bases and the V segment lost 8 bases, leaving 7 bases of the junction unmatched. CDR3 sequence: CASGERGGDYEQYF. As DNA, the CDR3 is TGTGCCAGCGGCGAGCGGGGGGGGGACTACGAGCAGTACTTC.

The chain joins TRBV7-9 to TRBJ1-1, with D perhaps TRBD1 (6 bases). Germline V gene lookup returns CDR1 SEHNR and CDR2 FQNEAQ (reference sequence). The V and J ends lost 4 bases and 8 bases respectively, with 23 bases between them. CDR3 length: 16 amino acids. The CDR3 DNA sequence: TGTGCCAGCAGCTCCTTGGGCCGACAGGTTCGCGAGGAAGCTTTCTTT. Translated: CASSSLGRQVREEAFF.

The gene calls are TRBV7-2 and TRBJ1-1; D is possibly TRBD1 (6 bases). The CDR3 consists of 14 residues. Trimming left V 6 bases short and J 8 bases short, with 19 bases between. From germline, CDR1 is SGHTA and CDR2 FQGNSA. DNA for the CDR3: TGTGCCAGCAGACGAACAGGGTCACATAACGAAGCTTTCTTT. This translates into CASRRTGSHNEAFF.

The V and J genes are TRBV4-2 and TRBJ1-5; no reliable D call. The CDR3 has 14 amino acids. Germline values: CDR1 LGHNA, CDR2 YNFKEQ. V was trimmed by 0 bases and J by 3 bases, leaving 6 bases between them. CDR3 residues: CASSQDLHNQPQHF. For the CDR3, the DNA is TGTGCCAGCAGCCAAGATCTCCACAATCAGCCCCAGCATTTT.

The V and J genes are TRBV7-8 and TRBJ2-7; TRBD1 matches at 7 bases. From germline, CDR1 is SGHVS and CDR2 FQNEAQ. The V and J ends lost 2 bases and 1 base, in that order; junction bases with no gene match: 5. The CDR3 has 15 residues. The DNA of the CDR3 is TGTGCCAGCAGCTTAAAATCAGGGGGTTCCTACGAGCAGTACTTC. This encodes CASSLKSGGSYEQYF.

The CDR3 loop is CASSLGGYGNQPQHF. CDR3 nucleotide sequence: TGTGCCAGCAGTTTAGGAGGGTACGGCAATCAGCCCCAGCATTTT. The chain links TRBV28 to TRBJ1-5; D call uncertain. This CDR3 is 15 amino acids long. CDR1 is MDHEN and CDR2 is SYDVKM in the germline V gene. Trimming stripped 2 bases from V and 2 bases from J, with 10 bases between.

This clone was seen more than once but under ten times. The chain links TRBV11-3 to TRBJ1-6; no reliable D call. V lost 5 bases and J lost 7, with 21 bases in between. This CDR3 is built from 17 residues. Germline V CDR1 and CDR2: SGHNT, YENEEA. CDR3 in DNA: TGTGCCAGCAGCGCAAAGTTTAGGACCCGTTCCAATTCACCCCTCCACTTT. Protein: CASSAKFRTRSNSPLHF.

The chain is built from TRBV28 and TRBJ1-1; no reliable D call. This CDR3 is 11 amino acids long. CDR1 is MDHEN and CDR2 is SYDVKM in the germline V gene. The V end was cut by 3 bases, the J end by 8 bases, with 7 bases between. CDR3 region: CASSFFGEAFF. The CDR3 DNA is TGTGCCAGCAGTTTCTTCGGAGAAGCTTTCTTT.

This rearrangement joins TRBV28 to TRBJ2-3, with D possibly TRBD2 on 6 matching bases. V lost 0 bases, J lost 2 bases, and 9 bases lay in between. Looked up from germline, CDR1 is MDHEN and CDR2 is SYDVKM. This CDR3 contains 15 residues. The CDR3 is CASSLWSSDTDTQYF. The CDR3 region has the DNA TGTGCCAGCAGTTTATGGTCTAGCGACACAGATACGCAGTATTTT.

The chain employs TRBV6-1 and TRBJ2-1; D not resolved. CDR1 MNHNS and CDR2 SASEGT come from the germline V gene. Trimming pared 6 bases from V and 8 bases from J, leaving 14 bases between. This CDR3 spans 13 amino acids. The CDR3 coding sequence is TGTGCCAGCAGGAGTAACAGTCAGGATGAGCAGTTCTTC. Residues: CASRSNSQDEQFF.